The 27 T cell receptor beta chains below all came from one sample that was sequenced in a study of CD8+ T cells in alopecia areata. Investigators isolated RNA and reverse transcribed it into cDNA to act as the sequencing template. Clones were sequenced by immunoSEQ multiplex PCR, and TCRdb holds only the in-frame ones, with some missing. Among about 150,000 clones listed, approximately 87% were seen once. The material was CD8+ T cells sorted from blood, obtained at week 0. Every receptor here comes from a human donor with alopecia areata.

The V call is TRBV11-2, the J call TRBJ2-7; 11 bases align to TRBD1. There are 13 residues in the CDR3. V gave up 3 bases and J gave up 6 bases; unmatched junction bases: 1. CDR1 and CDR2 from the germline V gene are SGHAT and FQNNGV. CDR3 sequence (DNA): TGTGCCAGCAGCTTCGGGACAGGGGGCGAGCAGTACTTC. Residues: CASSFGTGGEQYF.

The chain uses TRBV11-2 and TRBJ2-7, with unresolved D. Germline V lookup: CDR1 SGHAT, CDR2 FQNNGV. The CDR3 is 14 residues long. V was cut by 0 bases and J by 3 bases, with 9 bases left in between. The DNA of the CDR3 is TGTGCCAGCAGCTTAGATCTAAACGGCTACGAGCAGTACTTC. Translating gives CASSLDLNGYEQYF. Full variable domain (missing parts from reference TRBV11-2 and TRBJ2-7): EAGVAQSPRYKIIEKRQSVAFWCNPISGHATLYWYQQILGQGPKLLIQFQNNGVVDDSQLPKDRFSAERLKGVDSTLKIQPAKLEDSAVYLCASSLDLNGYEQYFGPGTRLTVT.

This clone was seen a single time. V and J are TRBV19 and TRBJ2-7; maybe TRBD2 (6 bases). The CDR3 is made up of 14 amino acids. Per the germline V gene, CDR1 is LNHDA and CDR2 is SQIVND (reference sequence). V was clipped by 3 bases and J by 2 bases, with 11 bases between them. The CDR3 region has the DNA TGTGCCAGTAGTATCGACGGGGGACCCTACGAGCAGTACTTC. Protein: CASSIDGGPYEQYF.

The chain links TRBV7-2 to TRBJ2-1; D gene uncertain. This CDR3 contains 14 residues. Per germline, CDR1 SGHTA and CDR2 FQGNSA. Trimming shortened V by 3 bases and J by 5 bases, and 11 bases separated the two germline ends. The CDR3 sequence is CASSFIGRDNEQFF. In DNA form, the CDR3 reads TGTGCCAGCAGCTTCATCGGACGGGACAATGAGCAGTTCTTC.

This rearrangement joins TRBV6-5 to TRBJ2-5; 8 positions match TRBD2. Germline CDR1 MNHEY, CDR2 SVGAGI. This CDR3 region has 15 residues. Trimming cost V 5 bases and J 7 bases; bases outside gene matches: 12. CDR3 protein: CASSQTGTREGTQYF. The CDR3 coding sequence is TGTGCCAGCAGTCAAACGGGGACTAGGGAAGGGACCCAGTACTTC.

The chain links TRBV23-1 to TRBJ2-3; either TRBD1 or TRBD2 may fit D (5 bases each). TRBV23-1 is marked as an open reading frame, function uncertain. V was trimmed by 2 bases and J by 4 bases, leaving 19 bases between them. CDR3 length: 17 residues. This CDR3 reads CASSQEGRVVGPDTQYF. CDR3 in DNA: TGCGCCAGCAGTCAAGAGGGCAGGGTCGTTGGCCCAGATACGCAGTATTTT.

V usage is TRBV5-1 and J usage is TRBJ2-7; no reliable D call. The V gene's germline CDR1 is SGHRS and CDR2 YFSETQ. The CDR3 runs to 13 residues. Trimming shortened V by 0 bases and J by 5 bases, and 9 bases separated the two germline ends. The CDR3 protein is CASSLAPRDEQYF. The CDR3 DNA reads as TGCGCCAGCAGCTTGGCTCCTCGGGACGAGCAGTACTTC.

The V call is TRBV7-9, the J call TRBJ2-5; 7 bases map to TRBD1. The CDR3 covers 15 residues. CDR1 is SEHNR and CDR2 is FQNEAQ in the germline V gene (reference sequence). After removal of 3 bases from V and 2 bases from J, the junction contained 6 bases not matched to a gene. The CDR3 sequence is CASSFTDREQETQYF. DNA for the CDR3: TGTGCCAGCAGCTTCACCGACAGGGAACAAGAGACCCAGTACTTC.

This clone was seen a single time. The chain joins TRBV29-1 to TRBJ2-4; D is uncertain. The germline V and J ends were trimmed by 1 base and 0 bases, with 10 bases remaining between them. CDR3 length: 15 residues. The germline V gene encodes CDR1 SQVTM and CDR2 ANQGSEA. CDR3 in amino acids: CSVEVDPLAKNIQYF. The CDR3 nucleotides read TGCAGCGTTGAAGTAGACCCTTTAGCCAAAAACATTCAGTACTTC. The variable domain in full, with the rest retrieved from reference TRBV29-1 and TRBJ2-4, is SAVISQKPSRDICQRGTSLTIQCQVDSQVTMMFWYRQQPGQSLTLIATANQGSEATYESGFVIDKFPISRPNLTFSTLTVSNMSPEDSSIYLCSVEVDPLAKNIQYFGAGTRLSVL.

V is TRBV7-7 and J is TRBJ2-7; no definite D call. The CDR3 loop spans 15 amino acids. The germline V gene encodes CDR1 SSHAT and CDR2 FNYEAQ (reference sequence). V lost 0 bases and J lost 0, with 9 bases in between. CDR3 protein: CASSLAFGGSYEQYF. The CDR3 DNA sequence: TGTGCCAGCAGCTTAGCGTTTGGCGGCTCCTACGAGCAGTACTTC.

The J gene is TRBJ1-6, the V gene TRBV7-2, with D tentatively TRBD1 (6 bases). Germline values: CDR1 SGHTA, CDR2 FQGNSA. The germline V and J ends were trimmed by 4 bases and 2 bases, with 15 bases remaining between them. This CDR3 contains 17 residues. The CDR3 is CASSSPTGPPYNSPLHF. As DNA, the CDR3 is TGTGCCAGCAGCTCACCAACAGGGCCTCCCTATAATTCACCCCTCCACTTT.

This rearrangement joins TRBV5-1 to TRBJ1-4, with TRBD1 identical over 10 bases. The CDR3 is 15 residues long. The germline gives CDR1 SGHRS, CDR2 YFSETQ. V was pared by 4 bases and J by 3 bases, with 3 bases of the junction left unmatched. The CDR3 DNA is TGCGCCAGCAGCATAGGACAGGGGGCTAATGAAAAACTGTTTTTT. As protein: CASSIGQGANEKLFF. Using reference TRBV5-1 and TRBJ1-4 for the parts outside the CDR3, the full variable domain is KAGVTQTPRYLIKTRGQQVTLSCSPISGHRSVSWYQQTPGQGLQFLFEYFSETQRNKGNFPGRFSGRQFSNSRSEMNVSTLELGDSALYLCASSIGQGANEKLFFGSGTQLSVL.

This clone was counted a single time. V gene TRBV7-6 combines with J gene TRBJ2-2, with unresolved D. This CDR3 is 14 amino acids long. The V end lost 0 bases, the J end lost 3 bases, and 5 bases lay between the germline ends. Looked up from germline, CDR1 is SGHVS and CDR2 is FNYEAQ. The DNA for the CDR3 is TGTGCCAGCAGCTTAGCCGAGGACACCGGGGAGCTGTTTTTT. Translated: CASSLAEDTGELFF.

The chain is built from TRBV4-1 and TRBJ2-7; the match to TRBD2 covers 8 bases. The length of the CDR3 is 15 residues. CDR1 and CDR2 (germline): MGHRA, YSYEKL. V lost 2 bases and J lost 3; bases outside the gene matches: 6. CDR3 amino acids: CASSQWTSPDYEQYF. The CDR3, as DNA: TGCGCCAGCAGCCAATGGACTAGCCCAGACTACGAGCAGTACTTC.

The chain has TRBV4-1 and TRBJ1-5, with D hard to call. Germline V gene lookup returns CDR1 MGHRA and CDR2 YSYEKL. This CDR3 is 15 amino acids long. V was clipped by 1 base and J by 3 bases, with 10 bases between them. In DNA form, the CDR3 reads TGCGCCAGCAGCCAAGGGGTGGAAACCAATCAGCCCCAGCATTTT. Residues: CASSQGVETNQPQHF.

In its sample, this clone was seen once. The genes are TRBV19 and TRBJ2-1, with 7 bases identical to TRBD2. After removal of 3 bases from V and 3 bases from J, the junction contained 8 bases not matched to a gene. The CDR3 runs to 16 residues. Germline assignment: CDR1 LNHDA and CDR2 SQIVND (reference sequence). As DNA, the CDR3 is TGTGCCAGTAGTATTATGGGTAGCGGGTACTACAATGAGCAGTTCTTC. Translated, it gives CASSIMGSGYYNEQFF.

The rearrangement links TRBV11-3 to TRBJ2-3; no clear D. The V end was cut by 4 bases, the J end by 3 bases, with 5 bases between. Germline CDR1 SGHNT, CDR2 YENEEA. The CDR3 extends over 12 amino acids. In DNA form, the CDR3 reads TGTGCCAGCAGCTCCCGGACAGATACGCAGTATTTT. The encoded protein is CASSSRTDTQYF.

V and J are TRBV12-5 and TRBJ2-5, with 9 nucleotides matching TRBD1. V lost 4 bases and J lost 4; bases outside the gene matches: 4. CDR3 length equals 14 residues. Germline CDR1 is LGHNT and CDR2 is FRNRAP. CDR3 nucleotide sequence: TGTGCTAGTGGTTGGACGACAGGGGGAGAGACCCAGTACTTC. Protein: CASGWTTGGETQYF.

This chain uses TRBV11-2 with TRBJ1-6; D gene uncertain. The V gene lost 5 bases and the J gene lost 13 bases, with 9 bases spanning the gap. The CDR3 totals 11 residues. Germline CDR1 and CDR2: SGHAT and FQNNGV. The CDR3 nucleotides are TGTGCCAGCAGCCAAGTCGGGCCCCTCCACTTT. Protein sequence: CASSQVGPLHF.

This rearrangement joins TRBV4-2 to TRBJ2-7; the D is unclear. The CDR3 is 15 amino acids. Germline CDR1 and CDR2: LGHNA and YNFKEQ. Trimming stripped 0 bases from V and 1 base from J, with 10 bases between. The DNA of the CDR3 is TGTGCCAGCAGCCAAGAGCTCTACCTTTCCTACGAGCAGTACTTC. It translates to CASSQELYLSYEQYF.

Notes on this clone: Compared with germline, one end of the junction differs, possibly owing to a read error. V gene TRBV7-9 combines with J gene TRBJ2-3; D is unclear. Germline loops: CDR1 SEHNR, CDR2 FQNEAQ (reference sequence). The length of the CDR3 is 12 residues. CDR3 nucleotides: TGTGCCAGCAGCCCGGCTCCAGACACGCAGTATTTT. As protein: CASSPAPDTQYF.

The chain is built from TRBV29-1 and TRBJ2-7; 7 bases agree with TRBD2. Per the germline V gene, CDR1 is SQVTM and CDR2 is ANQGSEA. The CDR3 totals 14 residues. The J segment lost 4 bases and the V segment lost 1 base, leaving 7 bases of the junction unmatched. The CDR3 here is CSVEVDGTTYEQYF. CDR3 sequence (DNA): TGCAGCGTTGAAGTTGACGGGACTACATACGAGCAGTACTTC.

This chain links TRBV2 with TRBJ2-1; D unresolved. This CDR3 region has 11 residues. CDR1 is SNHLY, CDR2 FYNNEI, per germline. The ends were cut back, 7 bases at V and 6 bases at J, with 7 bases in the middle. CDR3 sequence reads: CASNHGNEQFF. As DNA, the CDR3 is TGTGCCAGCAACCACGGCAATGAGCAGTTCTTC.

The genes are TRBV6-6 and TRBJ1-5, with 9 bases that match TRBD1. This CDR3 contains 15 residues. CDR1 MNHNY and CDR2 SVGAGI come from the germline V gene (reference sequence). Losses at the gene ends were 4 bases for V and 5 bases for J; bases not matched to a gene: 6. Here the CDR3 reads CASSLGQGRDQPQHF. CDR3 DNA: TGTGCCAGCAGTTTGGGACAGGGTAGGGATCAGCCCCAGCATTTT.

The chain joins TRBV27 to TRBJ2-1, with D uncertain. V was trimmed by 4 bases and J by 4 bases, leaving 8 bases between them. Germline V lookup: CDR1 MNHEY, CDR2 SMNVEV (reference sequence). The CDR3 is 13 amino acids. The chain's CDR3 is CASSSSRYNEQFF. As DNA, the CDR3 is TGTGCCAGCAGTTCAAGCAGGTACAATGAGCAGTTCTTC.

This chain links TRBV27 with TRBJ2-7; 12 positions match TRBD1. The CDR3 runs to 18 residues. V was pared by 0 bases and J by 0 bases, with 6 bases of the junction left unmatched. Germline CDR1 MNHEY, CDR2 SMNVEV (reference sequence). The CDR3 sequence is CASSLSTGTGGYSYEQYF. The CDR3 DNA follows: TGTGCCAGCAGTTTATCAACTGGGACAGGGGGCTACTCCTACGAGCAGTACTTC.

This clone was observed a handful of times. The chain recombines TRBV29-1 with TRBJ2-1; 7 nucleotides match TRBD2. V lost 0 bases and J lost 10; bases outside the gene matches: 3. The CDR3 runs 12 residues. The V gene's germline CDR1 is SQVTM and CDR2 ANQGSEA. CDR3 bases: TGCAGCGTTGAAGAGGCGGGGGAAGAGCAGTTCTTC. Amino acid sequence: CSVEEAGEEQFF.